A selection of T cell receptor beta chains follows, all from one sample in a study of blood T cell repertoires in COVID-19. Assay used: immunoSEQ multiplex PCR; TCRdb lists only in-frame clones, some missing. The table includes 68,000 or so clones, roughly 87% detected once. The sequenced sample was peripheral blood. The receptors were gathered from a woman in her forties or fifties with COVID-19, enrolled during active disease. Both conserved end residues are part of each CDR3. Fields, in order: V gene, J gene, CDR3 protein.

>TRBV14|TRBJ2-5
CASSLPGVEETQYF
>TRBV2|TRBJ2-1
CASRAQGGYNEQFF
>TRBV6-2/TRBV6-3|TRBJ2-3
CASSFTRRDTQYF
>TRBV4-1|TRBJ1-2
CASSQGGGTGSGYTF
>TRBV28|TRBJ1-6
CASSFPRHSARISPLHF
>TRBV4-2|TRBJ2-3
CASSQIAGYTQYF
>TRBV18|TRBJ2-1
CASSPPRALANEQFF
>TRBV18|TRBJ2-5
CASSPPDSSYGETQYF
>TRBV3-1/TRBV3-2|TRBJ2-2
CASSRSGELFF
>TRBV5-1|TRBJ1-3
CASSPMGSGNTIYF
>TRBV3-1/TRBV3-2|TRBJ1-2
CASREGTGAPGWWADTF
>TRBV5-4|TRBJ2-7
CASSSGSARGEQYF
>TRBV7-8|TRBJ2-7
CASSRVVGTGFFYEQYF
>TRBV28|TRBJ2-4
CASSSGVGNIQYF
>TRBV5-5|TRBJ2-1
CASSPEPGVAGLYNEQFF
>TRBV12-3/TRBV12-4|TRBJ1-1
CALRGGRGTEAFF
>TRBV19|TRBJ1-2
CASSAQGLGGYTF
>TRBV7-3|TRBJ2-1
CASSAQGRNEQFF
>TRBV7-9|TRBJ2-3
CASSSLLAGRTAQYF
>TRBV14|TRBJ2-4
CASSQDSRGAKNIQYF
>TRBV19|TRBJ2-7
CASQGGAGAYEQYF
>TRBV19|TRBJ1-4
CASSEGGNEKLFF
>TRBV20-1|TRBJ1-3
CSAKLGNTIYF
>TRBV15|TRBJ2-1
CATKQGSSYNEQFF
>TRBV7-2|TRBJ2-2
CASSPKFQNGELFF
>TRBV9|TRBJ1-6
CASSARGHDNSPLHF
>TRBV5-1|TRBJ2-1
CASSLTGTSGSAHNEQFF
>TRBV20-1|TRBJ1-2
CSASSTGGYTF
>TRBV19|TRBJ2-2
CATSLASGRAIGAGELFF
>TRBV20-1|TRBJ2-7
CSASTRRTTYEQYF
>TRBV7-6|TRBJ2-7
CASSLGETGAYEQYF
>TRBV5-4|TRBJ1-1
CAGGAMNTEAFF
>TRBV3-1/TRBV3-2|TRBJ2-2
CASSRLAGGSGELFF
>TRBV7-6|TRBJ2-5
CASSLFGGGQETQYF
>TRBV5-1|TRBJ1-1
CASSLPGGKAFF
>TRBV4-3|TRBJ2-7
CASSPLPGYEQYF
>TRBV3-1/TRBV3-2|TRBJ2-3
CASSQGLGVTDTQYF
>TRBV6-5|TRBJ1-2
CASETVGGYTF
>TRBV19|TRBJ2-1
CASSPWTRPYNEQFF
>TRBV24-1|TRBJ2-3
CATSAVDTQYF
>TRBV6-4|TRBJ2-3
CASSEGSGIKSVQYF
>TRBV11-3|TRBJ2-7
CASSLRAAQAGYEQYF
>TRBV30|TRBJ1-3
CAWFGESSGNTIYF
>TRBV9|TRBJ2-3
CASSVSGYGTDTQYF
>TRBV15|TRBJ1-1
CATSRDATGLNTEAFF
>TRBV3-1/TRBV3-2|TRBJ2-7
CASSQQAGASYEQYF
>TRBV7-2|TRBJ2-5
CASRRGGQGGRETQYF
>TRBV7-9|TRBJ1-2
CASSLVSSLYGYTF
>TRBV28|TRBJ2-7
CASTLGGRYEQYF
>TRBV6-2/TRBV6-3|TRBJ1-5
CASSRQGNQPQHF
>TRBV28|TRBJ2-3
CASTRPGGIDTQYF
>TRBV27|TRBJ1-2
CASSFLAGQNYGYTF
>TRBV2|TRBJ2-7
CASSGQATTSGQYF
>TRBV19|TRBJ2-4
CASSSGGAKNIQYF
>TRBV2|TRBJ2-2
CASSEVGGGELFF
>TRBV5-5|TRBJ1-6
CASSSTAGTGNSPLHF